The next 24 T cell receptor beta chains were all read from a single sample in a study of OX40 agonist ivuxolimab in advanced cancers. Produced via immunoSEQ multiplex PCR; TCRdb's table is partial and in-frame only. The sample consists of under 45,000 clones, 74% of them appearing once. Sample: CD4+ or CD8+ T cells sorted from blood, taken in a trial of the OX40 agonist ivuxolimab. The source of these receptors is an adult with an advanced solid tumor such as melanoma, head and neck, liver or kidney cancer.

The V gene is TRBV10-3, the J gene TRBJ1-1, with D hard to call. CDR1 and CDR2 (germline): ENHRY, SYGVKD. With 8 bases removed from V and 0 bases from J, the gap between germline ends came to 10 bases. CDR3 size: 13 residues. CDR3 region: CAIAGRVNTEAFF. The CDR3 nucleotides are TGTGCCATCGCCGGTAGGGTGAACACTGAAGCTTTCTTT.

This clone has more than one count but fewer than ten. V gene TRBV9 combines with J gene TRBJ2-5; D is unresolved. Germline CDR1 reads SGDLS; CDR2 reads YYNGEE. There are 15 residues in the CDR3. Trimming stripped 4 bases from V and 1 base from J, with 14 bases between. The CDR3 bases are TGTGCCAGCAGCCGAGAAGGACGGCTCCAAGAGACCCAGTACTTC. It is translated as CASSREGRLQETQYF.

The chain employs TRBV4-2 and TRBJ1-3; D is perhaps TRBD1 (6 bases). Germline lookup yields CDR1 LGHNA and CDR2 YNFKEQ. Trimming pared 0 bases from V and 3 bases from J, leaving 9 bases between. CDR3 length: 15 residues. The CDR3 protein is CASSQDRGGGNTIYF. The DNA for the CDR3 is TGTGCCAGCAGCCAAGACAGGGGAGGTGGAAACACCATATATTTT.

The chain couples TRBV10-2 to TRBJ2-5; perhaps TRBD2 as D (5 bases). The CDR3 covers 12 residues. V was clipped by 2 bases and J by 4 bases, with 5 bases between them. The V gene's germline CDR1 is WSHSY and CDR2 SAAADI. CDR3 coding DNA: TGCGCCAGCAGTGAGACTAGAGAGACCCAGTACTTC. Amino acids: CASSETRETQYF.

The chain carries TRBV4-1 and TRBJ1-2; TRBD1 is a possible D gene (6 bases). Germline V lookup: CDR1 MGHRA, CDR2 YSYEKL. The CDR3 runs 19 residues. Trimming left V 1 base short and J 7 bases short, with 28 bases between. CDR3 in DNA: TGCGCCAGCAGCCAAGGTTCGCTATTGGCCGGGGGGGGCTTTGCTGGCTACACCTTC. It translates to CASSQGSLLAGGGFAGYTF.

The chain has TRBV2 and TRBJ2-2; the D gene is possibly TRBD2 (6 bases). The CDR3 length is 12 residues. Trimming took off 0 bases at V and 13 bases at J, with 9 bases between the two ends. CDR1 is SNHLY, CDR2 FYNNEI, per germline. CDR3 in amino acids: CASSEAGGGLFF. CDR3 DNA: TGTGCCAGCAGTGAAGCGGGGGGTGGGCTGTTTTTT.

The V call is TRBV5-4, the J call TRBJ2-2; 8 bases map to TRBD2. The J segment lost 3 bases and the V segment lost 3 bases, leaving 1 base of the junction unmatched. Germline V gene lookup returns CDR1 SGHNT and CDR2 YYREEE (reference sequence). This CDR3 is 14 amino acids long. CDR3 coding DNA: TGTGCCAGCAGCTCGGGACTAGACACCGGGGAGCTGTTTTTT. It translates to CASSSGLDTGELFF.

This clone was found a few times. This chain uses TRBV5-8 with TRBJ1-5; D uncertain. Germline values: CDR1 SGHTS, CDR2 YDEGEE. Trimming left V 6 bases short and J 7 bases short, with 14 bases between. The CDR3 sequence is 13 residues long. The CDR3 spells CASTPAGGQPQHF. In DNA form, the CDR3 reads TGTGCCAGCACCCCGGCGGGCGGACAGCCCCAGCATTTT.

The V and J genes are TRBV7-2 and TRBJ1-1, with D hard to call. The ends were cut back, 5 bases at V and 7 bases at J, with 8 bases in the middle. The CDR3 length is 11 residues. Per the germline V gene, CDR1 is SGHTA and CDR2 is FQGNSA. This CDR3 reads CASSLQYEAFF. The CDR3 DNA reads TGTGCCAGCAGCCTGCAATATGAAGCTTTCTTT.

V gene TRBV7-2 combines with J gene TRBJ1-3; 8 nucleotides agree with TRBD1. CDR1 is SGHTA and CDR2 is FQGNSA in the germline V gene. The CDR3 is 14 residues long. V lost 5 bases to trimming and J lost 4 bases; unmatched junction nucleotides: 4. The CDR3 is CASSPGDRGNTIYF. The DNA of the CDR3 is TGTGCCAGCAGCCCTGGGGACAGGGGAAACACCATATATTTT.

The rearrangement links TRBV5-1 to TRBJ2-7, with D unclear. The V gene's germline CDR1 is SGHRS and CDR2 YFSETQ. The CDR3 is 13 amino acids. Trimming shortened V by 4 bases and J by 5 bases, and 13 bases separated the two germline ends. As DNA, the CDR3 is TGCGCCAGCAGCAGGCCGGACGACCACGAGCAGTACTTC. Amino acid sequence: CASSRPDDHEQYF.

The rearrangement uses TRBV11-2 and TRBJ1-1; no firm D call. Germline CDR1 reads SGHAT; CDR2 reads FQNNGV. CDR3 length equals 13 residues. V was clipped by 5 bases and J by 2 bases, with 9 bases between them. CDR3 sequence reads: CASSPDLNTEAFF. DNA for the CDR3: TGTGCCAGCAGCCCTGATCTAAACACTGAAGCTTTCTTT.

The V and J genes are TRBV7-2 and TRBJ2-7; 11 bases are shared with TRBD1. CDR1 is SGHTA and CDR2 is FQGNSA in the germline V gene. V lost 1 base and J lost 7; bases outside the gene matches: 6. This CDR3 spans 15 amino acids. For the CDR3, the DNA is TGTGCCAGCAGCTTAGAGGGGACAGGGGGGAGGGAGCAGTACTTC. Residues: CASSLEGTGGREQYF.

CDR3 sequence reads: CAFSRGRNGYTF. The CDR3 nucleotides are TGTGCCTTCTCTCGTGGTCGAAATGGCTACACCTTC. J is TRBJ1-2 and V is TRBV30, with no clear D. The CDR3 length is 12 residues. Germline V lookup: CDR1 GTSNPN, CDR2 SVGIG (reference sequence). The V end was cut by 7 bases, the J end by 6 bases, with 15 bases between.

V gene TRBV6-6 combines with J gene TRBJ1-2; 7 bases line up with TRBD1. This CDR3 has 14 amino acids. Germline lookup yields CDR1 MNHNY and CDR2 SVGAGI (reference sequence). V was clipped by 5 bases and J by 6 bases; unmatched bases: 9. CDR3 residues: CASSTDRKINGYTF. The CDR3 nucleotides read TGTGCCAGCAGTACGGACAGGAAGATCAATGGCTACACCTTC.

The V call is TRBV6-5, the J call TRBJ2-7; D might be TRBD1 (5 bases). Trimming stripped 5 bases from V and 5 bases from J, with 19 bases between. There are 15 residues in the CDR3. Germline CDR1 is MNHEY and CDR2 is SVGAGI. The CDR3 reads CASSPTGLGSHEQYF. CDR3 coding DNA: TGTGCCAGCAGTCCTACAGGCTTAGGTTCCCACGAGCAGTACTTC.

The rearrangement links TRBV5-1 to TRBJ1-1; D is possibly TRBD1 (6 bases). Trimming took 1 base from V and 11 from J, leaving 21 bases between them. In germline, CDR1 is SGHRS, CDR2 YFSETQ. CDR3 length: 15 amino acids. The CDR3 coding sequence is TGCGCCAGCAGCTTGTCCCGGGACACTCCTCTGGGGGCTTTCTTT. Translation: CASSLSRDTPLGAFF.

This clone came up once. This chain's CDR3 is CASSETAFF. Written as DNA, the CDR3 is TGTGCCAGCAGTGAAACAGCTTTCTTT. This chain joins TRBV2 and TRBJ1-1; the D is unclear. The germline gives CDR1 SNHLY, CDR2 FYNNEI. This CDR3 has 9 residues. V gave up 2 bases and J gave up 10 bases, with 2 bases separating them.

This chain's CDR3 is CASSLGLVRETQYF. CDR3 DNA: TGTGCCAGCAGCTTAGGACTGGTCAGGGAGACCCAGTACTTC. V usage is TRBV11-3 and J usage is TRBJ2-5, with D hard to call. Germline V gene lookup returns CDR1 SGHNT and CDR2 YENEEA. The CDR3 has 14 residues. Trimming left V 1 base short and J 5 bases short, with 11 bases between.

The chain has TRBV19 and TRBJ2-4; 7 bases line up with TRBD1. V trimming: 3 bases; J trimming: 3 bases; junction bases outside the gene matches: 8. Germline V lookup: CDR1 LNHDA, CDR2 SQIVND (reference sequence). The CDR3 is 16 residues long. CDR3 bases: TGTGCCAGTAGTATTTACAGGGGTGTGGGCAAAAACATTCAGTACTTC. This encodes CASSIYRGVGKNIQYF.

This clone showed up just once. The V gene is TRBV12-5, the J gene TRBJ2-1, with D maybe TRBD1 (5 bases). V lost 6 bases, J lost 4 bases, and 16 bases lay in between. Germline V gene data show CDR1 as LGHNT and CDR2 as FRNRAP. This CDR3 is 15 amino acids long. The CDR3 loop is CASGPGALAYNEQFF. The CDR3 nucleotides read TGTGCTAGTGGACCTGGGGCACTCGCTTACAATGAGCAGTTCTTC.

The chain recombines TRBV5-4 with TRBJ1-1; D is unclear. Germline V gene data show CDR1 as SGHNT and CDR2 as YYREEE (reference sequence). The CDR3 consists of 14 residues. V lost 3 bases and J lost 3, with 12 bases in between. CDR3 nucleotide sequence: TGTGCCAGCAGCTCATCTGTCGGTTACACTGAAGCTTTCTTT. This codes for CASSSSVGYTEAFF.

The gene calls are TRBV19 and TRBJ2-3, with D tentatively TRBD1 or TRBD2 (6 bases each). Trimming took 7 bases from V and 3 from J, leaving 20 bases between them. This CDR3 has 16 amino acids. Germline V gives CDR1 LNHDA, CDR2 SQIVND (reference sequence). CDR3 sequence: CASTGGGAVFTDTQYF. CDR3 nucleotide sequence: TGTGCCAGTACCGGAGGGGGTGCCGTGTTTACAGATACGCAGTATTTT.

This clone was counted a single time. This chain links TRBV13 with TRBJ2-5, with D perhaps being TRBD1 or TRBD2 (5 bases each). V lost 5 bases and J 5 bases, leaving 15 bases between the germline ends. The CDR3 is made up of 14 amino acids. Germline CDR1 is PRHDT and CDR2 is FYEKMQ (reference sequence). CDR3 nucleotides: TGTGCCAGCAGCCTGGGACGGACTGGGGAGACCCAGTACTTC. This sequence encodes CASSLGRTGETQYF.